Sequencing of this TCR beta chain was carried out in a study of cytomegalovirus exposure and HLA in healthy donors. As regards this clone: An end of the junction does not agree with germline; a read error may underlie this.

Both 60 Vbeta primers and 13 Jbeta primers went into the PCR. Data came from immunoSEQ multiplex PCR; TCRdb stores just in-frame clones and leaves some out. With about 52,000 clones in the sample, the ten largest clones hold 9.5% to 12%. The CDR3 runs to 18 residues. Germline V gene sequence: CDR1 SGHRS, CDR2 YFSETQ. The source of this sequence is a woman aged 50 to 60 in good health and CMV-seropositive. Input material: PBMCs. The chain links TRBV5-1 to TRBJ2-5, with D maybe TRBD1 (6 bases). In nucleotides, the CDR3 is TGCGCCAGCAGCTCCCTCGATCTGTGGGGGCTTTCCCAAGAGAACCAGTACTTC. Protein product: CASSSLDLWGLSQENQYF.